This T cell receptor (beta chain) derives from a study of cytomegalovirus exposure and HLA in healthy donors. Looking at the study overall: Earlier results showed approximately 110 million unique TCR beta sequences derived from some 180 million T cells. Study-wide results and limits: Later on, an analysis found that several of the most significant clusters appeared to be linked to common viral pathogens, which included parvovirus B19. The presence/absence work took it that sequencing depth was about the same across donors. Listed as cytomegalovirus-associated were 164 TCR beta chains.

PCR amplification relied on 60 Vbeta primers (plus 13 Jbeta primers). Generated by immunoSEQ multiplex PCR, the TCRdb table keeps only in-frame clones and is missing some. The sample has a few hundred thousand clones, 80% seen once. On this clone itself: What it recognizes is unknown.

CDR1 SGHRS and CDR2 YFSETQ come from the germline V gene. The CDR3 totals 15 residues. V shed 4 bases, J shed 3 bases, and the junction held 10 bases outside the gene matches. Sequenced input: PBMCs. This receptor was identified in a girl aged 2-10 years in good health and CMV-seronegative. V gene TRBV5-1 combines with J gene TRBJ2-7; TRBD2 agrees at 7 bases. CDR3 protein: CASSPAAGDHYEQYF. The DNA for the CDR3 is TGCGCCAGCAGCCCGGCGGCGGGGGACCACTACGAGCAGTACTTC.